The rows below give T cell receptor beta chains drawn from one sample of a study of blood T cell repertoires in COVID-19. Here immunoSEQ multiplex PCR was the method, and the copy in TCRdb shows in-frame clones only, minus some. This table has 300,000 to 400,000 clones, roughly 86% appearing once. Sequencing was done on a sample of peripheral blood. Source of these receptors: a human donor in a cohort sampled during active COVID-19. Both conserved end residues are part of each CDR3. A D gene is named only where the DNA matches it firmly. Only part of the rows carry a size: once, few, many, or a class if the clone is expanded.

v_gene	d_gene	j_gene	abundance	CDR3nt	CDR3aa
TRBV7-9	TRBD1	TRBJ2-2	.	TGTGCCAGCAGCTTAGGCCGGGACAGGCCTACCGGGGAGCTGTTTTTT	CASSLGRDRPTGELFF
TRBV7-3	.	TRBJ2-5	.	TGTGCCAGCAGCTTGGAGCAGCAAGAGACCCAGTACTTC	CASSLEQQETQYF
TRBV15	TRBD2	TRBJ2-3	.	TGTGCCACCAGCAGAGGAATTGCGGGGGGCACAGATACGCAGTATTTT	CATSRGIAGGTDTQYF
TRBV5-1	.	TRBJ1-2	.	TGCGCCAGCAGCCTCAGGGGACGGGAGGATGGCTACACCTTC	CASSLRGREDGYTF
TRBV2	TRBD1	TRBJ1-2	.	TGTGCCAGCAGCCAGTTGGACAGGTCTAACTATGGCTACACCTTC	CASSQLDRSNYGYTF
TRBV5-1	TRBD1	TRBJ1-3	.	TGCGCCAGCAGCAGCGAGACAGGGGCTGGAAACACCATATATTTT	CASSSETGAGNTIYF
TRBV20-1	.	TRBJ1-2	.	TGCAGTGCTAGAGATAGTTATGGCTACACCTTC	CSARDSYGYTF
TRBV10-1	.	TRBJ1-5	.	TGCGCCAGCAGGAAGGGGGGGGTCTTTAGACCGTATAGCAATCAGCCCCAGCATTTT	CASRKGGVFRPYSNQPQHF
TRBV27	TRBD2	TRBJ2-1	.	TGTGCCAGCAGTTTGGGACTAGCGGGAGGGTGGGATGAGCAGTTCTTC	CASSLGLAGGWDEQFF
TRBV7-8	.	TRBJ2-2	once	TGTGCCAGCAGCCCAGTATCAGACAGGTCCTTCGGGGAGCTGTTTTTT	CASSPVSDRSFGELFF
TRBV6-5	.	TRBJ1-3	.	TGTGCCAGCAGCGAGGCCGGGGGTGACACCATATATTTT	CASSEAGGDTIYF
TRBV3-1/TRBV3-2	TRBD2	TRBJ2-5	.	TGTGCCAGCAGCCCCAGAGGGACTAGCGGGGGGGCCGCCCAAGAGACCCAGTACTTC	CASSPRGTSGGAAQETQYF
TRBV6-1	.	TRBJ1-5	.	TGTGCCAGCAGTGATCGAGGGTTGGAACAGCCCCAGCATTTT	CASSDRGLEQPQHF
TRBV7-2	TRBD1	TRBJ1-1	.	TGTGCCAGCAGCCGTATCGACAGGGGTAAAACTGAAGCTTTCTTT	CASSRIDRGKTEAFF
TRBV13	.	TRBJ2-3	.	TGTGCCAGCAGCTCAGCTAGAGCCGGTACGCAGTATTTT	CASSSARAGTQYF
TRBV3-1/TRBV3-2	.	TRBJ1-2	many	TGTGCCAGCAGCCAAGATCTCAGGGCGCCGAGATATGGCTACACCTTC	CASSQDLRAPRYGYTF
TRBV5-1	.	TRBJ2-1	.	TGCGCCAGCAGCTTGAGCCGGGATCCGCGCATAGAGCAGTTCTTC	CASSLSRDPRIEQFF
TRBV15	.	TRBJ2-5	.	TGTGCCACCAGCAGAGATGCCAGGTTCGGGACCCAGTACTTC	CATSRDARFGTQYF
TRBV7-2	TRBD2	TRBJ2-7	.	TGTGCCAGCAGCTTAATTTTCCCGGGGGAGGGGGAGCAGTACTTC	CASSLIFPGEGEQYF
TRBV28	TRBD1	TRBJ1-2	.	TGTGCCAGTCTACAGGGGGCGGGTGGCTACACCTTC	CASLQGAGGYTF
TRBV28	.	TRBJ2-7	.	TGTGCCAGTTTGGGCAGGGGGGACTACGAGCAGTACTTC	CASLGRGDYEQYF
TRBV7-8	TRBD1	TRBJ1-5	.	TGTGCCAGCAGGTCGGACAGGGACCTAAATCAGCCCCAGCATTTT	CASRSDRDLNQPQHF
TRBV5-1	.	TRBJ2-6	.	TGCGCCAGCAGCTCAGGGGGAGGCGGGGCCAACGTCCTGACTTTC	CASSSGGGGANVLTF
TRBV30	.	TRBJ1-1	once	TGTGCCTGGAGAGGTACTAGGGACACTGAAGCTTTCTTT	CAWRGTRDTEAFF
TRBV18	.	TRBJ2-5	.	TGTGCCAGCTCACCAAGGCAGGGGCAAGAGACCCAGTACTTC	CASSPRQGQETQYF
TRBV5-1	.	TRBJ2-2	.	TGCGCCAGCGTCATACTTCCGAACACCGGGGAGCTGTTTTTT	CASVILPNTGELFF
TRBV5-1	.	TRBJ2-1	.	TGCGCCAGCAGCCTAGAGGGAGCTAGTGAGCAGTTCTTC	CASSLEGASEQFF
TRBV23-1	.	TRBJ2-3	.	TGCGCCAGCAGTCAACCTCGGGGATTGGCAGATACGCAGTATTTT	CASSQPRGLADTQYF
TRBV30	.	TRBJ1-6	.	TGTGCCTGGAAAGGGACTCTTAGTCAATCACCCCTCCACTTT	CAWKGTLSQSPLHF
TRBV5-1	TRBD2	TRBJ2-2	.	TGCGCCAGCAATAGCGGGGCCAACACCGGGGAGCTGTTTTTT	CASNSGANTGELFF
TRBV12-2	.	TRBJ2-1	.	TGTGCCCGTGTCGGGGGGGGACCCTCGGAAGTGCAGTTCTTC	CARVGGGPSEVQFF